These 5 T cell receptor beta chains were sequenced from one sample in a study of T cell changes during pregnancy in multiple sclerosis. Some clones are missing from TCRdb's copy, which holds only in-frame ones; the method was immunoSEQ multiplex PCR. The data show about 47,000 clones, approximately 92% seen once. The input for sequencing was CD8+ T cells from peripheral blood mononuclear cells, taken in the second trimester of pregnancy. The receptors come from a female donor with multiple sclerosis, enrolled in a pregnancy study.

The chain uses TRBV9 and TRBJ1-4, with D perhaps TRBD1 (6 bases). The germline V gene has CDR1 SGDLS and CDR2 YYNGEE. This CDR3 has 13 residues. The V and J ends lost 6 bases and 8 bases respectively, with 14 bases between them. Written as DNA, the CDR3 is TGTGCCAGCAAAGGGGGTAATGAGGAAAAACTGTTTTTT. It encodes CASKGGNEEKLFF.

This chain links TRBV6-1 with TRBJ1-5, with 8 positions matching TRBD1. The V segment lost 4 bases and the J segment 6 bases; nucleotides outside the gene matches: 5. CDR3 length: 14 residues. Germline V gene data show CDR1 as MNHNS and CDR2 as SASEGT. CDR3 DNA: TGTGCCAGCAGTGGAAACACAGGGGGTCAGCCCCAGCATTTT. The encoded protein is CASSGNTGGQPQHF.

The V call is TRBV27, the J call TRBJ2-2; D not certain. Looked up from germline, CDR1 is MNHEY and CDR2 is SMNVEV (reference sequence). V was clipped by 3 bases and J by 6 bases, with 11 bases between them. This CDR3 contains 14 residues. This CDR3 reads CASSLTERPGELFF. Written as DNA, the CDR3 is TGTGCCAGCAGTTTGACCGAGAGGCCCGGGGAGCTGTTTTTT.

This chain joins TRBV2 and TRBJ2-3, with 8 nucleotides matching TRBD1. The CDR3 is 14 residues long. With 3 bases clipped from V and 1 base from J, the junction kept 0 bases outside the gene matches. Germline V gene data show CDR1 as SNHLY and CDR2 as FYNNEI. CDR3 protein: CASSEDRGTDTQYF. The CDR3 DNA follows: TGTGCCAGCAGTGAGGACAGGGGCACAGATACGCAGTATTTT.

This clone was found once. The V and J genes are TRBV10-3 and TRBJ2-3, with D possibly matching TRBD1 (6 bases). The germline V gene encodes CDR1 ENHRY and CDR2 SYGVKD. The length of the CDR3 is 12 residues. V was shortened by 8 bases and J by 3 bases, with 9 bases between the two germline ends. This CDR3 reads CAILDRTDTQYF. The CDR3 nucleotides are TGTGCCATCTTGGACAGAACAGATACGCAGTATTTT.